This T cell receptor (beta chain) stems from a study of CD4 T cells in relation to SARS-CoV-2 and coronaviruses. Study information: Negative control cultures got HIV-1 Nef peptides or no peptide.

The unexposed donors gave CD4+ T cells in about 2010-2019, prior to COVID-19. After ten to eleven days of culture, CD4+ T cells were isolated. Cultures received half-medium IL-2 refreshes on days 3 and 7. Study-level results: This crossreactivity analysis covered spike protein alone, no other viral proteins.

Notes on this clone: No antigen is known for it.

Clones were sequenced by immunoSEQ multiplex PCR, and TCRdb holds only the in-frame ones, with some missing. Altogether 20,000 to 25,000 clones are present, about 80% being singletons, with the ten largest covering roughly 15%. Germline CDR1 and CDR2: SGHNT and YYREEE (reference sequence). The V and J ends lost 0 bases and 1 base, in that order; junction bases with no gene match: 4. This CDR3 region has 15 residues. The sequenced sample was CD4+ T cells from PBMCs, cultured in vitro. The chain is built from TRBV5-4 and TRBJ2-7, with 7 bases identical to TRBD2. The TCR was taken from a human donor in good health. The CDR3 reads CASSLGSSGSYEQYF. For the CDR3, the DNA is TGTGCCAGCAGCTTGGGTAGTAGCGGGTCCTACGAGCAGTACTTC.